The T cell receptor (beta chain) described here comes from a study of CD8 T cells in ankylosing spondylitis. The study, taken as a whole, reports: Disease-linked clones bore a CD8+ phenotype, appearing relatively rarely in peripheral blood.

Making use of molecular barcodes, quantitative 5'-RACE generated TCR beta libraries. In TCRdb, the 5' RACE reads were re-called with MiXCR into one record per CDR3 protein. The sample has about 130,000 distinct CDR3 sequences; about 7% are singletons. A note on this clonotype: The target antigen is unknown.

The germline CDR1 and CDR2 sequences are GTSNPN and SVGIG (reference sequence). The J segment lost 6 bases and the V segment lost 5 bases, leaving 3 bases of the junction unmatched. CDR3 length: 13 residues. Sequences were obtained from blood, either unsorted or a sorted T cell fraction (not recorded which). The clonotype was recovered from a female donor with ankylosing spondylitis or in good health (not recorded which). The chain couples TRBV30 to TRBJ1-6, with 8 positions matching TRBD1. CDR3 protein: CAWGDRGNSPLHF. The CDR3 DNA is TGTGCCTGGGGTGACAGGGGTAATTCACCCCTCCACTTT.